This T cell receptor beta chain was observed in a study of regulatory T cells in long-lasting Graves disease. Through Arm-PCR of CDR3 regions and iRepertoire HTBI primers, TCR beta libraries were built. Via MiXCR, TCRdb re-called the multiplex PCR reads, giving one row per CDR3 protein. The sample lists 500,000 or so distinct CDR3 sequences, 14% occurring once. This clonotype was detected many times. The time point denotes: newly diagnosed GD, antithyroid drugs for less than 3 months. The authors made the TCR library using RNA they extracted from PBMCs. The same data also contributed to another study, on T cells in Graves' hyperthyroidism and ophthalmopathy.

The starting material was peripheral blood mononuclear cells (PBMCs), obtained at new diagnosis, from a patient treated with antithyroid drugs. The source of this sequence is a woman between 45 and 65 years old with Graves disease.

CDR3 DNA: TGCAGTGCTAGCGATCTAGCGGGAGGCGGGGGGCTCAATGAGCAGTTCTTC. This translates into CSASDLAGGGGLNEQFF. V is TRBV20-1 and J is TRBJ2-1, with 11 bases aligning to TRBD2. CDR1 is DFQATT, CDR2 SNEGSKA, per germline (reference sequence). Trimming at V came to 3 bases and at J to 6 bases, leaving 13 bases not matched to a gene. This CDR3 is built from 17 residues.